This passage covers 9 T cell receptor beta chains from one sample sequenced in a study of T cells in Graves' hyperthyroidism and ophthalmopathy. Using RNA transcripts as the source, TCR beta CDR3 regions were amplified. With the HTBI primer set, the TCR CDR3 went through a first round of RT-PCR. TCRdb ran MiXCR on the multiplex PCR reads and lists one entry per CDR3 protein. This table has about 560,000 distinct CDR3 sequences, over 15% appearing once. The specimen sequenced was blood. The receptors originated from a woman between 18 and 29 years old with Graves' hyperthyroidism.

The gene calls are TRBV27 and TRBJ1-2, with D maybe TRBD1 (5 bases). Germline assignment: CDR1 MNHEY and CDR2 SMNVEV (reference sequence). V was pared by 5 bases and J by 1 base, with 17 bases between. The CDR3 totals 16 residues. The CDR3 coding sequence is TGTGCCAGCAGTCCTCTCCCGGGACGCCATAACTATGGCTACACCTTC. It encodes CASSPLPGRHNYGYTF.

The CDR3 loop reads CASSERGTSGYTDTQYF. CDR3 nucleotides: TGTGCCAGCAGTGAAAGGGGGACTAGCGGATACACAGATACGCAGTATTTT. The rearrangement links TRBV2 to TRBJ2-3; 11 positions agree with TRBD2. The germline V gene has CDR1 SNHLY and CDR2 FYNNEI. V shed 2 bases and J 2 bases; nucleotides not matched to a gene: 6. The CDR3 runs to 17 residues.

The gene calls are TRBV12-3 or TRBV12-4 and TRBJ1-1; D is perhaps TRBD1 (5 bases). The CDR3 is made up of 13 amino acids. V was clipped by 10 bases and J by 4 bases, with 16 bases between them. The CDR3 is CATTRGGGTEAFF. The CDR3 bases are TGTGCCACCACCCGGGGGGGGGGCACTGAAGCTTTCTTT.

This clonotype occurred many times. The CDR3: CAISEDGEAFF. The CDR3 DNA reads as TGTGCCATCAGTGAAGATGGTGAAGCTTTCTTT. V is TRBV10-3 and J is TRBJ1-1; D unclear. The CDR3 sequence is 11 residues long. Germline values: CDR1 ENHRY, CDR2 SYGVKD. Trimming shortened V by 3 bases and J by 7 bases, and 6 bases separated the two germline ends.

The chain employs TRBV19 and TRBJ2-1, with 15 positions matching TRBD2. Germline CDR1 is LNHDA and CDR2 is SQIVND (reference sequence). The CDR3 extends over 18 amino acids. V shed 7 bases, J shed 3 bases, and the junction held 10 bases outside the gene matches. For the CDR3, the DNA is TGTGCCAGTAACCCTGGACTAGCGGGAGGGAGAGACTACAATGAGCAGTTCTTC. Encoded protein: CASNPGLAGGRDYNEQFF.

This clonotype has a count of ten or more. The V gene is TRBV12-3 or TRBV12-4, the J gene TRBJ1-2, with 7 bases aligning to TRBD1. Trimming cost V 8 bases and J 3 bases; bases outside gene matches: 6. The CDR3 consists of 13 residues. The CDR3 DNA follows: TGTGCCAGCCGGACAGGATGGGACTATGGCTACACCTTC. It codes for CASRTGWDYGYTF.

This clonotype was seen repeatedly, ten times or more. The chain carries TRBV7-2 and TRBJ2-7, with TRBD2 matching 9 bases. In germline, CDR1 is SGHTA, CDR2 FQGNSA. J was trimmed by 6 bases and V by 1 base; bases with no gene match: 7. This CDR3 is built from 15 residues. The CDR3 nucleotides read TGTGCCAGCAGCTTAGAGGGCGGGAGGGCCCTCGAGCAGTACTTC. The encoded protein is CASSLEGGRALEQYF.

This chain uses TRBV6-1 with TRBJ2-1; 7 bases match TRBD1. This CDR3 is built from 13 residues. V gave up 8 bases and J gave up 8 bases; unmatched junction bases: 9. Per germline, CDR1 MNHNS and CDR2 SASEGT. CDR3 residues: CASPRQGSDEQFF. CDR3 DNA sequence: TGTGCCAGCCCACGACAGGGTTCAGATGAGCAGTTCTTC.

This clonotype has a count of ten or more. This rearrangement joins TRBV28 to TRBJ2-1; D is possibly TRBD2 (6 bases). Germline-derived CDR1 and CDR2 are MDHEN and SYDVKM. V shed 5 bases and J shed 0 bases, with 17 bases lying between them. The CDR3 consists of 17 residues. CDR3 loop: CASSGPSSRDSYNEQFF. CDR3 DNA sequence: TGTGCCAGCAGTGGACCGAGCTCGCGGGACTCCTACAATGAGCAGTTCTTC.